This TCR beta chain was obtained from a study of blood T cell repertoires in COVID-19. Study overall: T cells, B-cell-depleted T cells, or PBMCs provided the cDNA or gDNA that served as material.

V was pared by 5 bases and J by 6 bases, with 10 bases of the junction left unmatched. Germline V CDR1 and CDR2: SGHTA, FQGTGA. The CDR3 length is 16 residues. The assay was immunoSEQ multiplex PCR, and TCRdb's table has in-frame clones only and misses some. The sample has roughly 140,000 clones; 65% to 90% are singletons. The origin of this receptor is a human donor in a cohort sampled during active COVID-19. This chain uses TRBV7-3 with TRBJ2-1; 10 bases map to TRBD2. The sequenced sample was peripheral blood. The CDR3 DNA reads as TGTGCCAGCAGCCAGCTAGCGGGAGCCTCACGCAATGAGCAGTTCTTC. Protein sequence: CASSQLAGASRNEQFF.